What follows are 28 T cell receptor beta chains derived from one specimen sequenced in a study of CD8 T cells in ankylosing spondylitis. TCRdb ran MiXCR on the 5' RACE reads and lists one entry per CDR3 protein. The sample records more than 60,000 distinct CDR3 sequences, 5.3% being singletons. The sample comprised blood, either unsorted or a sorted T cell fraction (not recorded which). The origin of the receptors is a male donor with ankylosing spondylitis or in good health (not recorded which).

This clonotype was observed many times. The chain recombines TRBV20-1 with TRBJ2-2; D uncertain. Germline V gives CDR1 DFQATT, CDR2 SNEGSKA (reference sequence). V lost 2 bases and J 3 bases, leaving 10 bases between the germline ends. The CDR3 has 14 residues. The DNA of the CDR3 is TGCAGTGCTAGAAGGCCTCGAGACACCGGGGAGCTGTTTTTT. Its protein is CSARRPRDTGELFF.

There are many counts of this clonotype. The chain carries TRBV5-1 and TRBJ2-1; possibly TRBD1 or TRBD2 for D (5 bases each). V was clipped by 2 bases and J by 0 bases, with 12 bases between them. This CDR3 contains 16 residues. Germline V gene data show CDR1 as SGHRS and CDR2 as YFSETQ. CDR3 protein: CASSFSGAGSYNEQFF. DNA for the CDR3: TGCGCCAGCAGCTTCTCCGGGGCAGGCTCCTACAATGAGCAGTTCTTC.

This clonotype was counted at least ten times. The chain recombines TRBV7-9 with TRBJ2-7; 8 bases are shared with TRBD1. V lost 2 bases to trimming and J lost 5 bases; unmatched junction nucleotides: 8. Germline V gives CDR1 SEHNR, CDR2 FQNEAQ (reference sequence). The CDR3 has 15 amino acids. The DNA of the CDR3 is TGTGCCAGCAGCTTATTCACAGGGGGAAACGACGAGCAGTACTTC. It specifies CASSLFTGGNDEQYF. The whole variable domain, remainder taken from reference TRBV7-9 and TRBJ2-7, is DTGVSQNPRHKITKRGQNVTFRCDPISEHNRLYWYRQTLGQGPEFLTYFQNEAQLEKSRLLSDRFSAERPKGSFSTLEIQRTEQGDSAMYLCASSLFTGGNDEQYFGPGTRLTVT.

This clonotype was seen many times. The chain combines TRBV6-5 with TRBJ2-7; a possible D gene is TRBD1 (6 bases). Germline V CDR1 and CDR2: MNHEY, SVGAGI. The CDR3 totals 14 residues. Trimming removed 0 bases at V and 5 bases at J, with 11 bases between. The CDR3 DNA follows: TGTGCCAGCAGTTACTCTGGGGGCCGGGACGAGCAGTACTTC. Its protein product is CASSYSGGRDEQYF.

At least ten counts were recorded for this clonotype. CDR3 region: CASSLISGGSEQFF. CDR3 sequence (DNA): TGTGCCAGCAGCTTAATTAGCGGGGGCTCTGAGCAGTTCTTC. The J gene is TRBJ2-1, the V gene TRBV7-8, with 9 bases that match TRBD2. Germline V gene lookup returns CDR1 SGHVS and CDR2 FQNEAQ. With V trimmed by 2 bases and J by 9 bases, 5 bases remained unmatched. The CDR3 runs to 14 residues.

The genes are TRBV5-8 and TRBJ2-3; either TRBD1 or TRBD2 may supply D (5 bases each). The CDR3 is 13 amino acids. Per germline, CDR1 SGHTS and CDR2 YDEGEE. Trimming left V 7 bases short and J 4 bases short, with 13 bases between. For the CDR3, the DNA is TGTGCCAGCGCCGAACGAGGGGCAGATACGCAGTATTTT. Residues: CASAERGADTQYF.

This clonotype was detected many times. V is TRBV5-1 and J is TRBJ1-5; TRBD1 matches 9 bases. The germline gives CDR1 SGHRS, CDR2 YFSETQ. CDR3 length: 16 amino acids. With 2 bases clipped from V and 0 bases from J, the junction kept 3 bases outside the gene matches. This CDR3 is CASSFGDRDSNQPQHF. The CDR3 DNA is TGCGCCAGCAGCTTTGGGGACAGGGATAGCAATCAGCCCCAGCATTTT.

This chain joins TRBV3-1 and TRBJ1-5, with 10 bases that match TRBD1. Germline assignment: CDR1 LGHDT and CDR2 YNNKEL (reference sequence). With 1 base clipped from V and 6 bases from J, the junction kept 6 bases outside the gene matches. The CDR3 runs to 16 residues. In DNA, the CDR3 is TGTGCCAGCAGCCAAGGGGACAGGGGAGGGTTTCAGCCCCAGCATTTT. This encodes CASSQGDRGGFQPQHF.

This clonotype appeared many times. The J gene is TRBJ2-2, the V gene TRBV10-3; D remains unclear. Germline V gene lookup returns CDR1 ENHRY and CDR2 SYGVKD. This CDR3 is built from 13 residues. V shed 9 bases and J shed 1 base, with 9 bases lying between them. CDR3 amino acids: CAIRTLNTGELFF. The CDR3 DNA is TGTGCCATAAGAACGCTGAACACCGGGGAGCTGTTTTTT.

In its sample, this clonotype was seen many times. The chain uses TRBV5-1 and TRBJ1-4; perhaps TRBD1 as D (5 bases). The CDR3 totals 15 residues. The germline V gene has CDR1 SGHRS and CDR2 YFSETQ. Between the trimmed V and J ends, which lost 6 bases and 3 bases, there was a span of 15 bases. In DNA, the CDR3 is TGCGCCAGCACCCCCTTTGGGGGACCTAATGAAAAACTGTTTTTT. This translates into CASTPFGGPNEKLFF.

This clonotype has a count of ten or more. The chain links TRBV5-1 to TRBJ2-5; maybe TRBD1 (6 bases). The V gene lost 3 bases and the J gene lost 5 bases, with 14 bases spanning the gap. The CDR3 covers 14 residues. Per germline, CDR1 SGHRS and CDR2 YFSETQ. CDR3 residues: CASSYQVGAETQYF. DNA for the CDR3: TGCGCCAGCAGCTACCAGGTGGGGGCGGAGACCCAGTACTTC.

This clonotype has at least ten counts. This chain connects TRBV5-1 to TRBJ2-1; D is perhaps TRBD1 or TRBD2 (5 bases each). CDR1 is SGHRS, CDR2 YFSETQ, per germline. The V gene lost 4 bases and the J gene lost 6 bases, with 20 bases spanning the gap. This CDR3 is 16 amino acids long. The CDR3 reads CASSPDGTSEPNEQFF. DNA for the CDR3: TGCGCCAGCAGCCCCGACGGGACGTCAGAGCCCAATGAGCAGTTCTTC.

This clonotype was counted many times. The chain is built from TRBV7-6 and TRBJ2-5, with 12 bases that match TRBD2. Germline V lookup: CDR1 SGHVS, CDR2 FNYEAQ. The CDR3 spans 14 residues. V trimming: 5 bases; J trimming: 4 bases; junction bases outside the gene matches: 2. The CDR3: CASSLLAGGETQYF. CDR3 bases: TGTGCCAGCAGCCTACTAGCGGGGGGAGAGACCCAGTACTTC.

This clonotype was seen repeatedly, ten times or more. This chain joins TRBV18 and TRBJ2-7; TRBD2 matches at 12 bases. The trim removed 4 bases at V and 5 bases at J, leaving 9 bases unmatched. Germline V gene data show CDR1 as KGHSH and CDR2 as LQKENI. This CDR3 spans 16 amino acids. The CDR3 loop reads CASSLTSGGIVDEQYF. The CDR3 bases are TGTGCCAGCTCACTTACTAGCGGGGGGATCGTAGACGAGCAGTACTTC.

This clonotype appeared many times. The chain joins TRBV29-1 to TRBJ1-5; no reliable D call. V gave up 4 bases and J gave up 5 bases, with 9 bases separating them. Germline V gene lookup returns CDR1 SQVTM and CDR2 ANQGSEA. The CDR3 contains 12 residues. The CDR3 spells CSVGGADQPQHF. Here the CDR3 DNA reads TGCAGCGTTGGGGGAGCGGATCAGCCCCAGCATTTT.

This clonotype was detected ten times or more. The chain links TRBV24-1 to TRBJ2-3; D unclear. Germline lookup yields CDR1 KGHDR and CDR2 SFDVKD. The CDR3 spans 16 residues. V was clipped by 3 bases and J by 2 bases, with 14 bases between them. Here the CDR3 reads CATSDRSSLHTDTQYF. The CDR3, as DNA: TGTGCCACCAGTGATCGGTCCTCTCTTCACACAGATACGCAGTATTTT.

This clonotype was detected ten times or more. The gene calls are TRBV24-1 and TRBJ2-5; 12 bases line up with TRBD2. The CDR3 has 20 amino acids. After removal of 5 bases from V and 2 bases from J, the junction contained 17 bases not matched to a gene. Germline values: CDR1 KGHDR, CDR2 SFDVKD. The DNA for the CDR3 is TGTGCCACCAGTGCCCCCGGAGCTAGCGGGGGGGTAGGTTTTCAAGAGACCCAGTACTTC. Protein: CATSAPGASGGVGFQETQYF.

This clonotype came up many times. V usage is TRBV18 and J usage is TRBJ2-3; no clear D. Per the germline V gene, CDR1 is KGHSH and CDR2 is LQKENI. This CDR3 contains 15 residues. The ends were cut back, 6 bases at V and 1 base at J, with 14 bases in the middle. The CDR3 is CASSATPQGTDTQYF. Here the CDR3 DNA reads TGTGCCAGCTCTGCGACCCCCCAGGGCACAGATACGCAGTATTTT.

There are many counts of this clonotype. This chain uses TRBV5-1 with TRBJ2-1, with 8 nucleotides matching TRBD2. The ends lost 5 bases at V and 3 bases at J; junction bases unmatched: 7. Germline V gene lookup returns CDR1 SGHRS and CDR2 YFSETQ. The CDR3 has 15 residues. Here the CDR3 reads CASRLTSGDYNEQFF. In nucleotides, the CDR3 is TGCGCCAGCAGACTAACTAGCGGAGACTACAATGAGCAGTTCTTC. Full variable domain (outside the CDR3, taken from reference TRBV5-1 and TRBJ2-1): KAGVTQTPRYLIKTRGQQVTLSCSPISGHRSVSWYQQTPGQGLQFLFEYFSETQRNKGNFPGRFSGRQFSNSRSEMNVSTLELGDSALYLCASRLTSGDYNEQFFGPGTRLTVL.

This clonotype was seen repeatedly, ten times or more. The CDR3: CATSRDWGPQHF. The DNA for the CDR3 is TGTGCCACCAGCAGAGATTGGGGGCCCCAGCATTTT. The chain couples TRBV15 to TRBJ1-5; D gene unclear. The CDR3 runs 12 residues. Trimming shortened V by 0 bases and J by 9 bases, and 6 bases separated the two germline ends. The germline gives CDR1 LNHNV, CDR2 YYDKDF (reference sequence).

About this clonotype itself: One end of the junction varies from germline; a read error may be responsible. The genes are TRBV4-2 and TRBJ1-1, with D unclear. CDR3 size: 12 residues. The V gene's germline CDR1 is LGHNA and CDR2 YNFKEQ. DNA for the CDR3: TGTGCCAGCAGCCCCGGGCTCCTCTCCTGGCACTTT. Protein product: CASSPGLLSWHF.

This clonotype was counted many times. The rearrangement joins TRBV20-1 to TRBJ2-5; D is undetermined. The CDR3 extends over 14 amino acids. V was clipped by 2 bases and J by 5 bases, with 15 bases between them. Germline-derived CDR1 and CDR2 are DFQATT and SNEGSKA (reference sequence). CDR3: CSARQDPSLETQYF. CDR3 DNA: TGCAGTGCTAGACAGGACCCAAGTCTGGAGACCCAGTACTTC.

This clonotype was counted many times. This chain links TRBV9 with TRBJ1-2, with D possibly TRBD1 on 6 matching bases. Germline V CDR1 and CDR2: SGDLS, YYNGEE. The length of the CDR3 is 13 residues. Trimming pared 3 bases from V and 4 bases from J, leaving 10 bases between. The DNA for the CDR3 is TGTGCCAGCAGCGGTGACAGGAGCTATGGCTACACCTTC. Translated, it gives CASSGDRSYGYTF.

This clonotype was seen ten or more times. The V and J genes are TRBV20-1 and TRBJ2-3; TRBD2 is a possible D gene (6 bases). The CDR3 is 16 residues long. CDR1 is DFQATT, CDR2 SNEGSKA, per germline (reference sequence). V was trimmed by 6 bases and J by 4 bases, leaving 23 bases between them. CDR3 in amino acids: CSAGIGGSVSADTQYF. The CDR3 region has the DNA TGCAGTGCGGGCATTGGGGGGTCGGTAAGCGCAGATACGCAGTATTTT.

The J gene is TRBJ2-1, the V gene TRBV4-2, with 7 bases lining up with TRBD1. Per germline, CDR1 LGHNA and CDR2 YNFKEQ. This CDR3 is built from 15 residues. J was trimmed by 0 bases and V by 10 bases; bases with no gene match: 9. The CDR3 loop is CAMGPDRVSYNEQFF. The CDR3 region has the DNA TGTGCCATGGGCCCCGACAGGGTCTCCTACAATGAGCAGTTCTTC.

This clonotype was recorded at least ten times. This chain connects TRBV10-3 to TRBJ1-5, with a weak D call TRBD1 (5 bases). This CDR3 comprises 15 residues. Germline lookup yields CDR1 ENHRY and CDR2 SYGVKD. Trimming removed 3 bases from V and 7 bases from J, with 16 bases in between. The CDR3 bases are TGTGCCATCAGTGATGGGACGGCGGGCCGGCAGCCCCAGCATTTT. Protein: CAISDGTAGRQPQHF.

This clonotype appeared many times. The chain combines TRBV12-3 or TRBV12-4 with TRBJ1-1; D is uncertain. V gave up 7 bases and J gave up 1 base, with 10 bases separating them. This CDR3 is 13 amino acids long. CDR3 loop: CASTLTRNTEAFF. The CDR3 DNA sequence: TGTGCCAGCACCCTGACAAGGAACACTGAAGCTTTCTTT.

This clonotype was detected ten times or more. V usage is TRBV4-1 and J usage is TRBJ2-2; D remains unclear. Trimming stripped 1 base from V and 0 bases from J, with 12 bases between. CDR3 size: 17 residues. CDR1 and CDR2 (germline): MGHRA, YSYEKL. In nucleotides, the CDR3 is TGCGCCAGCAGCCAAGCATCCCTCGGATCGAACACCGGGGAGCTGTTTTTT. Amino acids: CASSQASLGSNTGELFF.